This is a list of T cell receptor beta chains from one sample in a study of cytomegalovirus exposure and HLA in healthy donors. Libraries were prepared by immunoSEQ multiplex PCR; TCRdb keeps only in-frame clonotypes and omits some of them. The sample lists about 69,000 clones; about 70% were seen once. Sample: PBMCs. The receptors come from a woman aged 25 to 39 in good health and CMV-seropositive. Both conserved end residues are trimmed from each CDR3. Clone size is not always given. Where it is, it says once, few, many or a class for expanded clones.

medium-sized	TRBJ2-3	TRBV5-1	ASSLAGDGYYTDTQY
NA	TRBJ2-7	TRBV5-1	ASSSRDSYEQY
once	TRBJ1-5	TRBV19	ASRALGNNQPQH
NA	TRBJ1-2	TRBV19	ASSMRSYGYT
many	TRBJ2-3	TRBV7-9	ASSQESRNTDTQY
NA	TRBJ1-5	TRBV6-5	ASSYGHPSNQPQH
few	TRBJ1-1	TRBV7-6	ASRKGQGTEAF
NA	TRBJ2-7	TRBV6-1	ASSESGQREQY
NA	TRBJ2-7	TRBV28	ASSMETVSEQY
NA	TRBJ1-4	TRBV5-1	ASSEAPSDEKLF
NA	TRBJ2-5	TRBV19	ASSITGYETQY
NA	TRBJ2-3	TRBV30	AWRLGGTYTDTQY
NA	TRBJ1-1	TRBV11-2	ASSLERDTEAF
NA	TRBJ2-4	TRBV7-9	ASSLAVEGNIQY
few	TRBJ2-7	TRBV15	ATSRGLAGGEQY
NA	TRBJ2-7	TRBV5-6	ASSSLGQGYSYEQY
NA	TRBJ2-7	TRBV30	AWSLGQGFYEQY
NA	TRBJ2-7	TRBV6-1	ASSDIQNRYEQY
NA	TRBJ1-2	TRBV4-1	ASSQVSGSYGYT
NA	TRBJ2-2	TRBV13	ASSLGRGSANTGELF
NA	TRBJ1-4	TRBV10-3	AISESSGQINEKLF
few	TRBJ1-5	TRBV12-5	ASGLTGQPQH
once	TRBJ1-5	TRBV30	AWSVGVRQPQH
once	TRBJ1-2	TRBV4-1	ASSSGPYGYT
NA	TRBJ2-1	TRBV11-3	ASSLFSFHEQF
NA	TRBJ2-7	TRBV4-1	ASSPYASDSYEQY
once	TRBJ1-5	TRBV6-6	AIGAGGARNQPQH
NA	TRBJ1-5	TRBV6-6	ASSYEGARNQPQH
NA	TRBJ1-2	TRBV10-3	AISDSGQTYYGYT
few	TRBJ1-1	TRBV5-1	ASSLATTNTEAF
once	TRBJ1-3	TRBV25-1	ASSVTAASTIY
NA	TRBJ2-1	TRBV7-6	ASSPSLILAGAMNEQF
NA	TRBJ1-4	TRBV7-9	ASSLSGANEKLF
few	TRBJ1-4	TRBV7-8	ASSRGVGVNEKLF
NA	TRBJ1-4	TRBV4-1	ASRAPGRLSNEKLF
NA	TRBJ1-1	TRBV4-2	ASSHAGQNTEAF
NA	TRBJ1-1	TRBV5-1	ASSLDLRNTEAF